Below are 24 T cell receptor beta chains sequenced from a single sample in a study of blood T cells in healthy people across ages. A sample-barcoded 5' primer and a J-beta primer mix were used in a second PCR of about 6 to 11 cycles. Each CDR3 protein gets one entry after TCRdb re-called the 5' RACE reads with MiXCR. Among about 780,000 distinct CDR3 sequences listed, around 24% were seen once. The sample was also reused in another study, on T cells of mothers and their children.

Sequenced input: blood. The source is a boy younger than 18 in good health.

This clonotype was picked up a small number of times. J is TRBJ2-4 and V is TRBV6-1, with no clear D. The CDR3 spans 13 residues. The germline V gene has CDR1 MNHNS and CDR2 SASEGT. V shed 8 bases and J shed 0 bases, with 8 bases lying between them. The CDR3 region has the DNA TGTGCCAGCGGCACCCTAGCCAAAAACATTCAGTACTTC. This translates into CASGTLAKNIQYF.

The V gene is TRBV29-1, the J gene TRBJ2-5; 7 bases line up with TRBD1. The closer fit of TRBJ2-1 to the DNA end suggests the J call may be wrong. This CDR3 has 13 amino acids. Germline lookup yields CDR1 SQVTM and CDR2 ANQGSEA. The CDR3 loop reads CSVEVDREHEQFF. The CDR3 region has the DNA TGCAGCGTTGAGGTTGACAGGGAACATGAGCAGTTCTTC.

The chain carries TRBV7-2 and TRBJ1-2; 11 bases match TRBD1. Per the germline V gene, CDR1 is SGHTA and CDR2 is FQGNSA. There are 14 residues in the CDR3. The trim removed 6 bases at V and 6 bases at J, leaving 6 bases unmatched. The CDR3 DNA reads as TGTGCCAGCAGGGACAGGGGGCGCGGGAATGGCTACACCTTC. This translates into CASRDRGRGNGYTF. The entire variable domain, with the rest obtained from reference TRBV7-2 and TRBJ1-2, is as follows: GAGVSQSPSNKVTEKGKDVELRCDPISGHTALYWYRQSLGQGLEFLIYFQGNSAPDKSGLPSDRFSAERTGGSVSTLTIQRTQQEDSAVYLCASRDRGRGNGYTFGSGTRLTVV.

The rearrangement uses TRBV6-5 and TRBJ2-7; possibly TRBD1 for D (5 bases). There are 14 residues in the CDR3. Deletions cut 6 bases from V and 5 bases from J, with 17 bases between. The germline V gene has CDR1 MNHEY and CDR2 SVGAGI. CDR3 sequence: CASRPQTSGNEQYF. The CDR3 coding sequence is TGTGCCAGCAGGCCCCAAACATCAGGGAACGAGCAGTACTTC.

The J gene is TRBJ1-5, the V gene TRBV20-1, with D unresolved. CDR3 length equals 15 residues. Germline V lookup: CDR1 DFQATT, CDR2 SNEGSKA (reference sequence). V gave up 5 bases and J gave up 2 bases, with 16 bases separating them. DNA of the CDR3: TGCAGTGCTCCCCTGGTAGGGAACGGCAATCAGCCCCAGCATTTT. Encoded protein: CSAPLVGNGNQPQHF.

There are a few counts of this clonotype. The chain links TRBV7-3 to TRBJ2-3, with D maybe TRBD2 (5 bases). V was clipped by 7 bases and J by 4 bases, with 21 bases between them. The CDR3 spans 16 residues. CDR1 is SGHTA, CDR2 FQGTGA, per germline. The DNA of the CDR3 is TGTGCCAGCACCACTACGGCAGGACTCACCCCAGATACGCAGTATTTT. Translating gives CASTTTAGLTPDTQYF.

This clonotype showed up just a few times. V usage is TRBV5-5 and J usage is TRBJ1-5; D call uncertain. V was clipped by 7 bases and J by 4 bases, with 6 bases between them. This CDR3 region has 11 residues. Germline CDR1 is SGHKS and CDR2 is YYEKEE (reference sequence). The CDR3 bases are TGTGCCAGCGGGTGGAATCAGCCCCAGCATTTT. It translates to CASGWNQPQHF.

This clonotype was found a few times. V usage is TRBV12-3 or TRBV12-4 and J usage is TRBJ2-1; 9 bases are a match to TRBD2. The junction had 4 bases not matched to a gene; V was cut back by 5 bases and J by 5 bases. The CDR3 is 14 amino acids. The CDR3 protein is CASSPSGAHNEQFF. The CDR3 bases are TGTGCCAGCAGTCCTAGCGGGGCCCACAATGAGCAGTTCTTC.

There are a few counts of this clonotype. The chain employs TRBV20-1 and TRBJ2-1, with 10 bases lining up with TRBD2. The germline V gene has CDR1 DFQATT and CDR2 SNEGSKA (reference sequence). The CDR3 loop spans 15 amino acids. Trimming removed 5 bases from V and 3 bases from J; junction bases left unmatched: 7. The chain's CDR3 is CSASPSGGLYNEQFF. In DNA, the CDR3 is TGCAGTGCTTCCCCTAGCGGGGGCCTCTACAATGAGCAGTTCTTC.

The genes are TRBV3-1 and TRBJ2-5; TRBD1 might be the D (6 bases). Germline V gene lookup returns CDR1 LGHDT and CDR2 YNNKEL (reference sequence). V lost 4 bases and J lost 2, with 11 bases in between. This CDR3 comprises 14 residues. CDR3 coding DNA: TGTGCCAGCAGCCGACAGGCTACGCAAGAGACCCAGTACTTC. Protein: CASSRQATQETQYF.

The genes are TRBV7-2 and TRBJ2-5, with 8 nucleotides matching TRBD2. The assigned J gene may be wrong: the sequence end matches TRBJ2-7 better. The CDR3 is 16 residues long. Germline V gene lookup returns CDR1 SGHTA and CDR2 FQGNSA. In nucleotides, the CDR3 is TGTGCCAGCAGCTTAAGTGGAGCGGGGGCCTCCTACGAGCAGTACTTC. Protein product: CASSLSGAGASYEQYF.

The chain couples TRBV5-1 to TRBJ1-1; D may be TRBD1 (5 bases). The germline V gene encodes CDR1 SGHRS and CDR2 YFSETQ. V lost 4 bases and J 1 base, leaving 14 bases between the germline ends. CDR3 length: 15 amino acids. The DNA of the CDR3 is TGCGCCAGCAGCGCGCCCGAGAGGGGGAACACTGAAGCTTTCTTT. Translation gives CASSAPERGNTEAFF.

The table lists this clonotype with a few counts. This rearrangement joins TRBV20-1 to TRBJ2-1; TRBD1 matches 8 bases. With 6 bases clipped from V and 3 bases from J, the junction kept 10 bases outside the gene matches. Germline lookup yields CDR1 DFQATT and CDR2 SNEGSKA (reference sequence). The CDR3 extends over 15 amino acids. DNA for the CDR3: TGCAGTGCCCGGGCCGGGACAGGATACTACAATGAGCAGTTCTTC. Its protein is CSARAGTGYYNEQFF.

This clonotype was detected only a few times. The chain uses TRBV3-1 and TRBJ2-5; 10 positions agree with TRBD2. CDR3 length equals 16 residues. The germline CDR1 and CDR2 sequences are LGHDT and YNNKEL (reference sequence). J lost 3 bases, V lost 1 base, and 5 bases had no gene match. Here the CDR3 reads CASSQGLTSGEETQYF. The CDR3 DNA reads as TGTGCCAGCAGCCAAGGGTTAACTAGCGGGGAAGAGACCCAGTACTTC.

This clonotype was seen only a few times. The chain uses TRBV14 and TRBJ2-2; weak D call: TRBD1 (6 bases). CDR1 is SGHDN, CDR2 FVKESK, per germline. The CDR3 is made up of 17 amino acids. Trimming took off 0 bases at V and 5 bases at J, with 16 bases between the two ends. CDR3 loop: CASSQDLGRGGTGELFF. The DNA for the CDR3 is TGTGCCAGCAGCCAAGATCTAGGCAGGGGCGGAACCGGGGAGCTGTTTTTT.

This chain connects TRBV19 to TRBJ2-7; no firm D call. The CDR3 covers 13 residues. CDR1 and CDR2 (germline): LNHDA, SQIVND (reference sequence). The ends were cut back, 5 bases at V and 6 bases at J, with 14 bases in the middle. The DNA for the CDR3 is TGTGCCAGTAGTCCAAAAACCCTGGGCGAGCAGTACTTC. Its translation: CASSPKTLGEQYF.

J is TRBJ2-5 and V is TRBV18; D call uncertain. The germline gives CDR1 KGHSH, CDR2 LQKENI. V lost 8 bases, J lost 1 base, and 26 bases lay in between. This CDR3 is 18 amino acids long. The CDR3 bases are TGTGCCAGCACCCCCAGCCCAGACCTACGTTGGCCCCAAGAGACCCAGTACTTC. It yields the protein CASTPSPDLRWPQETQYF.

Concerning this clonotype: One junction end disagrees with the germline gene, perhaps due to a read error. J is TRBJ2-5 and V is TRBV7-7, with 8 bases lining up with TRBD1. The CDR3 covers 15 residues. Germline CDR1 is SSHAT and CDR2 is FNYEAQ (reference sequence). The CDR3 bases are TGTGCTAGCAGCCCCGGACAGGGTGACGCGGAGACCCAGTACTTC. This encodes CASSPGQGDAETQYF.

This clonotype was seen more than once but under ten times. A read error may be the cause here, since a much bigger clone is one base away. V usage is TRBV25-1 and J usage is TRBJ2-7; 7 nucleotides line up with TRBD2. With 5 bases clipped from V and 2 bases from J, the junction kept 3 bases outside the gene matches. This CDR3 has 13 amino acids. The V gene's germline CDR1 is MGHDK and CDR2 SYGVNS. The CDR3 DNA reads as TGTGCCAGCAGTTGGGGGGGGACCTACGAGCAGTACTTC. This codes for CASSWGGTYEQYF.

V gene TRBV28 combines with J gene TRBJ2-1, with a tentative D call TRBD2 (6 bases). Germline V lookup: CDR1 MDHEN, CDR2 SYDVKM. CDR3 size: 16 residues. The V gene lost 5 bases and the J gene lost 8 bases, with 22 bases spanning the gap. The CDR3: CASSLPPRRGGDEQFF. The DNA of the CDR3 is TGTGCCAGCAGTCTCCCCCCCCGGAGGGGAGGCGATGAGCAGTTCTTC.

The rearrangement joins TRBV29-1 to TRBJ1-1; D might be TRBD1 (6 bases). V was shortened by 2 bases and J by 0 bases, with 19 bases between the two germline ends. Germline CDR1 and CDR2: SQVTM and ANQGSEA. There are 17 residues in the CDR3. This chain's CDR3 is CSVESGDLRGMNTEAFF. DNA for the CDR3: TGCAGCGTTGAAAGTGGGGATCTTAGGGGGATGAACACTGAAGCTTTCTTT.

This rearrangement joins TRBV20-1 to TRBJ1-1, with D hard to call. The germline gives CDR1 DFQATT, CDR2 SNEGSKA (reference sequence). CDR3 length equals 15 residues. V lost 3 bases and J 5 bases, leaving 19 bases between the germline ends. The CDR3 spells CSASRVRGGRTEAFF. The DNA for the CDR3 is TGCAGTGCTAGTCGAGTCAGAGGAGGAAGGACTGAAGCTTTCTTT.

The chain joins TRBV5-1 to TRBJ2-4; 7 positions agree with TRBD2. The germline V gene encodes CDR1 SGHRS and CDR2 YFSETQ. With V trimmed by 4 bases and J by 5 bases, 3 bases remained unmatched. This CDR3 contains 13 residues. DNA of the CDR3: TGCGCCAGCAGCCGGGGGGACGAAAACATTCAGTACTTC. Translation gives CASSRGDENIQYF.

The CDR3 here is CASSEWGRLAGYNEQFF. CDR3 DNA sequence: TGTGCCAGCAGTGAATGGGGCCGACTAGCGGGGTACAATGAGCAGTTCTTC. The rearrangement links TRBV25-1 to TRBJ2-1; 11 bases fit TRBD2. The ends lost 1 base at V and 4 bases at J; junction bases unmatched: 6. Germline-derived CDR1 and CDR2 are MGHDK and SYGVNS. This CDR3 comprises 17 residues.